This T cell receptor beta chain was sequenced during a study of blood T cell repertoires in COVID-19. Overall study: The samples span acute and convalescent COVID-19 from the United States, Italy and Spain.

The repertoire was sequenced with immunoSEQ multiplex PCR; TCRdb's copy has only in-frame clones and lacks some. In the table there are 65,000 to 70,000 clones, about 80% of which are singletons. The receptor comes from a human donor in a cohort sampled during active COVID-19. Sequences were obtained from peripheral blood.

CDR3: CASSKRPSHGDTQYF. The CDR3 DNA follows: TGTGCCAGTAGTAAGCGCCCGAGCCACGGAGATACGCAGTATTTT. The V gene is TRBV19, the J gene TRBJ2-3; D uncertain. This CDR3 comprises 15 residues. Trimming removed 4 bases from V and 5 bases from J, with 16 bases in between. Germline assignment: CDR1 LNHDA and CDR2 SQIVND (reference sequence).